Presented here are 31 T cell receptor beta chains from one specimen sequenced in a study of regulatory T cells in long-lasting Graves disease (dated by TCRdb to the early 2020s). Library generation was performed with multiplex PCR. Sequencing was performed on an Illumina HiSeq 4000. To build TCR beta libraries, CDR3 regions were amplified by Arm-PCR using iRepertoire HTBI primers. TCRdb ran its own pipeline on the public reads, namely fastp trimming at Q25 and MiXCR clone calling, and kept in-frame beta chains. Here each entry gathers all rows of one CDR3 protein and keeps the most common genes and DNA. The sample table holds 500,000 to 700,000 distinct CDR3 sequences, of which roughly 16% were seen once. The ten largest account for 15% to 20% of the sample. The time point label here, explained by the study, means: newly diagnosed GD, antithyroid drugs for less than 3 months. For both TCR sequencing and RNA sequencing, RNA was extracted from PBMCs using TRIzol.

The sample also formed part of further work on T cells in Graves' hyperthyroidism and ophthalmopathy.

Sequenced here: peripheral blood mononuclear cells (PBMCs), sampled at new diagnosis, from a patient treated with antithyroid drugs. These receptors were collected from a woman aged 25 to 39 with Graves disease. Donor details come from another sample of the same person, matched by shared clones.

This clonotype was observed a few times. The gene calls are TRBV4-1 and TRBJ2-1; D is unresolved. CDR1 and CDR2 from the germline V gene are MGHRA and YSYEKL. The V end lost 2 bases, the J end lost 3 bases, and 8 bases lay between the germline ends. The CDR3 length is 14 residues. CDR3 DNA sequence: TGCGCCAGCAGCCAAAAGAACTACTACAATGAGCAGTTCTTC. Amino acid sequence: CASSQKNYYNEQFF.

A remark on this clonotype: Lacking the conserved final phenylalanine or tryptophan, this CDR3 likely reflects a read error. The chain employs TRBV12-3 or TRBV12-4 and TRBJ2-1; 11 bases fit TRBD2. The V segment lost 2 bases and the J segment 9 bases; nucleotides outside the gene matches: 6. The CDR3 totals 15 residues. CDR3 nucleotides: TGTGCCAGCAGTTTACTAGCGGGAGGTGTGCCTGAGCAGTTCTCC. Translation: CASSLLAGGVPEQFS.

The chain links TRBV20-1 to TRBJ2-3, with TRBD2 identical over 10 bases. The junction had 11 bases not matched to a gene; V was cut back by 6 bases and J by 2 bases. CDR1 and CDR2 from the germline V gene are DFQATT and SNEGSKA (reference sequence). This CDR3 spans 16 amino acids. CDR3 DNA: TGCAGTGCCCCACCCCAGGGACTAGCGTACACAGATACGCAGTATTTT. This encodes CSAPPQGLAYTDTQYF.

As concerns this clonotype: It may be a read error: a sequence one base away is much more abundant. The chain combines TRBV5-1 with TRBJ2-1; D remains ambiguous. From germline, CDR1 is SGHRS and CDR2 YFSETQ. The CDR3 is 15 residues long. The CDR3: CASSLQISSHNEQFF. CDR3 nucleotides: TGCGCCAGCAGCTTACAGATTAGCTCCCACAATGAGCAGTTCTTC.

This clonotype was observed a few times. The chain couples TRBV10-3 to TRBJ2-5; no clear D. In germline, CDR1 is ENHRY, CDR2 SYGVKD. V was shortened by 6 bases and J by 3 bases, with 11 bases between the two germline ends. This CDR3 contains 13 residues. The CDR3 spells CAIRGGPEETQYF. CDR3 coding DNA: TGTGCCATCAGGGGTGGGCCCGAAGAGACCCAGTACTTC.

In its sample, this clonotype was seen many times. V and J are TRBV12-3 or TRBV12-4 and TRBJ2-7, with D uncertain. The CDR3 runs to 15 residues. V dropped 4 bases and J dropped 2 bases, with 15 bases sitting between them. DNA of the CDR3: TGTGCCAGCAGTTCTCATCGTGACGGAACCTACGAGCAGTACTTC. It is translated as CASSSHRDGTYEQYF.

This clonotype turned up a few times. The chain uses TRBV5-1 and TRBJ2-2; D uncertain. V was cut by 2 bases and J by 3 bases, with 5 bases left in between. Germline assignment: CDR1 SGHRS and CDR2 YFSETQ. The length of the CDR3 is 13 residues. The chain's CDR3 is CASSFIDTGELFF. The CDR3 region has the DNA TGCGCCAGCAGCTTTATTGACACCGGGGAGCTGTTTTTT.

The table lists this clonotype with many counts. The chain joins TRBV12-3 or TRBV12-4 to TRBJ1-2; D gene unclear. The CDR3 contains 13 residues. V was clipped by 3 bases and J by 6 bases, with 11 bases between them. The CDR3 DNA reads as TGTGCCAGCAGTTTCTTCGTGGGTGATGGCTACACCTTC. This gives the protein CASSFFVGDGYTF.

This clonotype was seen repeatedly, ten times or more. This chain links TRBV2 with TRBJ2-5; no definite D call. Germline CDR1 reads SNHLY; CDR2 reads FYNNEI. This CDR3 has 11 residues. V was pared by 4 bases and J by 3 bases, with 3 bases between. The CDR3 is CASSVKETQYF. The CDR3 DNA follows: TGTGCCAGCAGTGTTAAAGAGACCCAGTACTTC.

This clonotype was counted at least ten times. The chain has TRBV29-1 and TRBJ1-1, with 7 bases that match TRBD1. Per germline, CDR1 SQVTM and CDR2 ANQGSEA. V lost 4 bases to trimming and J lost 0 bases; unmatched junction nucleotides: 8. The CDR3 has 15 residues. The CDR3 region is CSVGGAGTVNTEAFF. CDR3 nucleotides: TGCAGCGTTGGAGGTGCCGGGACAGTGAACACTGAAGCTTTCTTT.

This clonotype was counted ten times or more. The CDR3, as DNA: TGTGCCAGCTCACCACAGGGTTCTGAAGCTTTCTTT. Its translation is CASSPQGSEAFF. The gene calls are TRBV18 and TRBJ1-1; D gene ambiguous. Germline V gives CDR1 KGHSH, CDR2 LQKENI. This CDR3 is 12 amino acids long. With 1 base removed from V and 6 bases from J, the gap between germline ends came to 6 bases. The full variable domain, with the rest looked up from reference TRBV18 and TRBJ1-1, is NAGVMQNPRHLVRRRGQEARLRCSPMKGHSHVYWYRQLPEEGLKFMVYLQKENIIDESGMPKERFSAEFPKEGPSILRIQQVVRGDSAAYFCASSPQGSEAFFGQGTRLTVV.

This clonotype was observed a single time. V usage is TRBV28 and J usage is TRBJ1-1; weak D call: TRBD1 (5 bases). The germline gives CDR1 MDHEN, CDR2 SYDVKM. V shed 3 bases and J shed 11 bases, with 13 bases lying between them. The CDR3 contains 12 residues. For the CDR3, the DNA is TGTGCCAGCAGTTTTGGGGGGAGTCGGGCTTTCTTT. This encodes CASSFGGSRAFF. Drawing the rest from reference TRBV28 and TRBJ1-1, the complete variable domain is DVKVTQSSRYLVKRTGEKVFLECVQDMDHENMFWYRQDPGLGLRLIYFSYDVKMKEKGDIPEGYSVSREKKERFSLILESASTNQTSMYLCASSFGGSRAFFGQGTRLTVV.

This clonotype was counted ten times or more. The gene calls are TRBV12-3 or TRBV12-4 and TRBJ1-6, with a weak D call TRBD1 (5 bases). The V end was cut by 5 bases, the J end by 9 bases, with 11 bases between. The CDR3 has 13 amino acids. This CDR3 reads CASSDRGISPLHF. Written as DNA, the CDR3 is TGTGCCAGCAGTGACAGAGGGATTTCACCCCTCCACTTT.

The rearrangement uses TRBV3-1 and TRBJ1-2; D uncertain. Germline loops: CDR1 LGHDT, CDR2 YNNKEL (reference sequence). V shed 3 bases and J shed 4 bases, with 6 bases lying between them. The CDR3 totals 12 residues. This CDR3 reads CASSQVGYGYTF. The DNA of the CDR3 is TGTGCCAGCAGCCAGGTGGGCTATGGCTACACCTTC.

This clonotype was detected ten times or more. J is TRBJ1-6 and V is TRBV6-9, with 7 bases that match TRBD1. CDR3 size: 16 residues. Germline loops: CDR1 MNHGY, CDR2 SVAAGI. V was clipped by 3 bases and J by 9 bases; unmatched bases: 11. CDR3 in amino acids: CASSYSNSGGSSPLHF. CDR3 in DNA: TGTGCCAGCAGTTACTCGAACTCAGGGGGGAGTTCACCCCTCCACTTT.

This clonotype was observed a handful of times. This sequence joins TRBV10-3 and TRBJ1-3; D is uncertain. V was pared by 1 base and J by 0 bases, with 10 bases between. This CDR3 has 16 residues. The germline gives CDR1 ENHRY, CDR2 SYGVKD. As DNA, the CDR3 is TGTGCCATCAGTGAGTTCGGACCGGACTCTGGAAACACCATATATTTT. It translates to CAISEFGPDSGNTIYF.

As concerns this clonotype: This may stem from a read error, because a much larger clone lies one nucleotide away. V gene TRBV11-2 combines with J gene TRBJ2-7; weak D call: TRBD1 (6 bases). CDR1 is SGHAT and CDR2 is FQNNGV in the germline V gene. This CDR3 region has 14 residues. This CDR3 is CANSLGDTLYEQYF. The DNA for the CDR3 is TGTGCCAACAGCTTAGGGGACACCCTCTACGAGCAGTACTTC.

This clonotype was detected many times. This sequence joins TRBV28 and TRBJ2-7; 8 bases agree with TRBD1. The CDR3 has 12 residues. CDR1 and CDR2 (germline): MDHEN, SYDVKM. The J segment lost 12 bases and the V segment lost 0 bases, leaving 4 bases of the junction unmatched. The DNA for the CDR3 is TGTGCCAGCAGTTTATGGGACAGGGCCCCGTACTTC. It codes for CASSLWDRAPYF.

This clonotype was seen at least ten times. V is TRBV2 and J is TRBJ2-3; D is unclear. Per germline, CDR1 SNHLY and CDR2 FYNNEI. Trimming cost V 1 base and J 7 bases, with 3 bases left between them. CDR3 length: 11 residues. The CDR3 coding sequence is TGTGCCAGCAGTGAAGTGTATACGCAGTATTTT. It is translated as CASSEVYTQYF.

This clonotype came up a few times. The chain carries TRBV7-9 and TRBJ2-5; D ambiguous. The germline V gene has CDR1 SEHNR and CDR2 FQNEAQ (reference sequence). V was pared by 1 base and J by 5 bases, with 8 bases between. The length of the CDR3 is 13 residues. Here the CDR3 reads CASSLVLPETQYF. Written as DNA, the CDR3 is TGTGCCAGCAGCTTAGTACTTCCGGAGACCCAGTACTTC.

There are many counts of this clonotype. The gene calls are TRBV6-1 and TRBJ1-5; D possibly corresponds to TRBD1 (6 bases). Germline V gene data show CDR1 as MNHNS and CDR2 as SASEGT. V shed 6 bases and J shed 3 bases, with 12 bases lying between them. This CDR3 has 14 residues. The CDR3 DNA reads TGTGCCAGCAGGAAAGGACAGCTCAATCAGCCCCAGCATTTT. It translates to CASRKGQLNQPQHF.

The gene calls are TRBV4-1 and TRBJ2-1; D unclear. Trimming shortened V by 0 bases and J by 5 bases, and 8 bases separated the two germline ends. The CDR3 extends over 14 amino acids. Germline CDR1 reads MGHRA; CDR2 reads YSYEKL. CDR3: CASSQERWNNEQFF. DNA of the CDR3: TGCGCCAGCAGCCAAGAACGGTGGAACAATGAGCAGTTCTTC.

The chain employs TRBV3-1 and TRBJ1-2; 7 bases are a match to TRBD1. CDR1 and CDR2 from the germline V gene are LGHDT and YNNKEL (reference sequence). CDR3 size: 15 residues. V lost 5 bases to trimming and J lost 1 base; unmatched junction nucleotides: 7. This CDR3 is CASSKNRGYNYGYTF. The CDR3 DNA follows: TGTGCCAGCAGCAAAAACAGGGGTTATAACTATGGCTACACCTTC.

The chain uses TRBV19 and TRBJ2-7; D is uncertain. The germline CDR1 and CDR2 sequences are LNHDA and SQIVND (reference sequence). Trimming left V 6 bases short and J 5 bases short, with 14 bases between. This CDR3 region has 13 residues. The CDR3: CASSPRGTDEQYF. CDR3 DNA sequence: TGTGCCAGTAGCCCCCGCGGAACAGACGAGCAGTACTTC.

The DNA for the CDR3 is TGTGCCAGCAGCCGGGGACTACAACGAATTAGCGACGAGCAGTACTTC. Translation: CASSRGLQRISDEQYF. The rearrangement joins TRBV11-2 to TRBJ2-7, with 7 nucleotides matching TRBD2. CDR1 is SGHAT, CDR2 FQNNGV, per germline. This CDR3 has 16 amino acids. V was pared by 5 bases and J by 5 bases, with 15 bases of the junction left unmatched.

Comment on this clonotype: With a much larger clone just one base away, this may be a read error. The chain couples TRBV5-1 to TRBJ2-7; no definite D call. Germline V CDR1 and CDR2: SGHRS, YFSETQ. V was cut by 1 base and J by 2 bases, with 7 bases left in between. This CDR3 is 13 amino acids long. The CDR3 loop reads CASSLMDPYEQYF. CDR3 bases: TGCGCCAGCAGCTTGATGGATCCCTACGAGCAGTACTTC.

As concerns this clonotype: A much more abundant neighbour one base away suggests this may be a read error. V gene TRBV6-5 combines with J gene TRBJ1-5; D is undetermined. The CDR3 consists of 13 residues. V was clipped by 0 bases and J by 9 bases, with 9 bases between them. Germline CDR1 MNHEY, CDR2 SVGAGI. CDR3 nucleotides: TGTGCCAGCAGTTACTCCCTCCGTCGGCCCCAGCATTTT. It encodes CASSYSLRRPQHF.

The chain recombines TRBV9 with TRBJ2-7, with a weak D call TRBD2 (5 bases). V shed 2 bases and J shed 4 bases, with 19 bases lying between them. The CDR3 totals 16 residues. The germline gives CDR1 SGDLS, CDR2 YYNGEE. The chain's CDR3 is CASSVGPASPIYEQYF. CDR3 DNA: TGTGCCAGCAGCGTGGGTCCAGCTAGCCCCATTTACGAGCAGTACTTC.

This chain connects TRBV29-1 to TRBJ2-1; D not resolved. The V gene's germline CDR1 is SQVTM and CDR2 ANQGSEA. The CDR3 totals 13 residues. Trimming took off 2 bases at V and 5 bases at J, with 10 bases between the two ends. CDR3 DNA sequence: TGCAGCGTTGAACATCCTGCTGACAATGAGCAGTTCTTC. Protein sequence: CSVEHPADNEQFF.

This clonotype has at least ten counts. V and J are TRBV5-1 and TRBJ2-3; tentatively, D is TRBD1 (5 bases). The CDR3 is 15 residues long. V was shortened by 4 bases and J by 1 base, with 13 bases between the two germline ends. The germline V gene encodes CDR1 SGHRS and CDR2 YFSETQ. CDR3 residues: CASSRHLQGTDTQYF. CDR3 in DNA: TGCGCCAGCAGCCGACACCTACAGGGCACAGATACGCAGTATTTT.

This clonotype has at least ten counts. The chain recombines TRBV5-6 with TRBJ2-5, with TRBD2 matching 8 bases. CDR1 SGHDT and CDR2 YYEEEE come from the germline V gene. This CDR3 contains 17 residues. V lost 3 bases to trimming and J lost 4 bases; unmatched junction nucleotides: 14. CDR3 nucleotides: TGTGCCAGCAGCTCGGAAAGCGGGAGATGGAGGGGAGAGACCCAGTACTTC. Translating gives CASSSESGRWRGETQYF.